This note documents a single T cell receptor (beta chain) sequence. Antigen: not known. The sample belongs to a study of cytomegalovirus exposure and HLA in healthy donors. Study results and limitations: High specificity and sensitivity for cytomegalovirus status were reported for the classifier.

The method was immunoSEQ multiplex PCR; TCRdb's version includes in-frame clones alone and lacks a portion of them. Of 60,000 or so clones in the sample, around nine tenths were seen once. The J segment lost 0 bases and the V segment lost 4 bases, leaving 10 bases of the junction unmatched. CDR3 length: 18 amino acids. CDR1 and CDR2 from the germline V gene are SGHRS and YFSETQ. The V gene is TRBV5-1, the J gene TRBJ2-3, with 11 positions matching TRBD2. Sequenced sample: PBMCs. The sequence was collected from a woman younger than 45 in good health and CMV-seronegative. This CDR3 reads CASSRTGTSGASTDTQYF. The CDR3 DNA sequence: TGCGCCAGCAGCAGGACCGGGACTAGCGGTGCTAGCACAGATACGCAGTATTTT.